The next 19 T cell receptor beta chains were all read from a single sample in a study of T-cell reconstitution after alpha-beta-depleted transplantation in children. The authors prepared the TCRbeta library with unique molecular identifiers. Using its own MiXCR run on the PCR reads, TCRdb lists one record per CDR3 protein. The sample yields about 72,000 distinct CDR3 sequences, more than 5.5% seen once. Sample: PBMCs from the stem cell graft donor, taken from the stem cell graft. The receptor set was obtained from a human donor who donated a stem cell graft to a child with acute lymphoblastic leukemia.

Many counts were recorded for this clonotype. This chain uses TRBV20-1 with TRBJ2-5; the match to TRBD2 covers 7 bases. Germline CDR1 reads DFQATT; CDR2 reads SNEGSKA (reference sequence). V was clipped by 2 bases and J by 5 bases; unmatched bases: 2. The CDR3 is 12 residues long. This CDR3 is CSARHGGETQYF. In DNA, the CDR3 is TGCAGTGCTAGACACGGGGGGGAGACCCAGTACTTC.

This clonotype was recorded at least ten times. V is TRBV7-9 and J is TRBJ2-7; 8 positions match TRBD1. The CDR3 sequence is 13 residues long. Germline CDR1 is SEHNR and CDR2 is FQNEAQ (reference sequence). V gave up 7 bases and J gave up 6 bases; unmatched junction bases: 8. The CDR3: CASTNGQGSEQYF. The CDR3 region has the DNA TGTGCCAGCACCAACGGACAGGGTAGCGAGCAGTACTTC.

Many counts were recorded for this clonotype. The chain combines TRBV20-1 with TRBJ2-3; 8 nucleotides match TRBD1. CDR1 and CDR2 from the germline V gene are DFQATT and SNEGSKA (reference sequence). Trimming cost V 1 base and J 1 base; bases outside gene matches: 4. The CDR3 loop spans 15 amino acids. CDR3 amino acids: CSARGQGAGTDTQYF. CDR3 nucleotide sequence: TGCAGTGCTAGAGGGCAGGGGGCAGGCACAGATACGCAGTATTTT.

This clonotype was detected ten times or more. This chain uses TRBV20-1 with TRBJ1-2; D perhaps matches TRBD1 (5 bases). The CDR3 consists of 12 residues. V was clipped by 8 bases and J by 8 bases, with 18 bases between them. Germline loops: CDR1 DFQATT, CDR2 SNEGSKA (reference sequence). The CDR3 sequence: CSPLFGGEGYTF. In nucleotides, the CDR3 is TGCAGTCCTCTCTTCGGGGGGGAGGGCTACACCTTC.

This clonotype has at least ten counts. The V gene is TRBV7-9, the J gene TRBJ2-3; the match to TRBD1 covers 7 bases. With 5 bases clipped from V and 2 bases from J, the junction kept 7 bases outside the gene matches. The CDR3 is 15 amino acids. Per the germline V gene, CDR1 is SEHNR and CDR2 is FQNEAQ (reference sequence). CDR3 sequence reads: CASSTRDRFTDTQYF. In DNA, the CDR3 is TGTGCCAGCAGCACTCGGGACAGATTCACAGATACGCAGTATTTT.

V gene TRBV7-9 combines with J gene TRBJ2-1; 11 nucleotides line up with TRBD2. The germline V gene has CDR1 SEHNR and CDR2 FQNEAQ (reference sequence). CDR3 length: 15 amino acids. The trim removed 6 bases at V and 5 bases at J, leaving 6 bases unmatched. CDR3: CASRWGLAENNEQFF. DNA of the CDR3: TGTGCCAGCAGATGGGGACTAGCGGAAAACAATGAGCAGTTCTTC.

The CDR3 DNA is TGTGCCAGCACCGAAAGACAGAGCAATCAGCCCCAGCATTTT. This encodes CASTERQSNQPQHF. The chain recombines TRBV12-3 or TRBV12-4 with TRBJ1-5; tentative D call: TRBD1 (5 bases). The germline V and J ends were trimmed by 7 bases and 1 base, with 11 bases remaining between them. The length of the CDR3 is 14 residues.

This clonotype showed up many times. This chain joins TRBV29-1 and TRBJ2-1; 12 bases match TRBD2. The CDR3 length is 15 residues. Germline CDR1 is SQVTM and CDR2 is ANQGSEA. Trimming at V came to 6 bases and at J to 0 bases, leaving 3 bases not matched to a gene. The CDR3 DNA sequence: TGCAGCGTAACTAGCGGGGGGATCTCCTACAATGAGCAGTTCTTC. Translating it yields CSVTSGGISYNEQFF.

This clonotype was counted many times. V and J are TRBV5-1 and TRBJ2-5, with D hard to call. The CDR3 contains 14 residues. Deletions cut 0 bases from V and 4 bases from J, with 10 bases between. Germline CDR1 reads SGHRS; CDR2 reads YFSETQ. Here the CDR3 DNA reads TGCGCCAGCAGCTTGGAAGGCCTAAGAGAGACCCAGTACTTC. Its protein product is CASSLEGLRETQYF.

The CDR3 loop reads CSARDSGTVAEKLFF. Written as DNA, the CDR3 is TGCAGTGCCCGAGATTCCGGGACAGTAGCTGAAAAACTGTTTTTT. The gene calls are TRBV20-1 and TRBJ1-4; 7 bases line up with TRBD1. The CDR3 extends over 15 amino acids. Germline values: CDR1 DFQATT, CDR2 SNEGSKA (reference sequence). The J segment lost 7 bases and the V segment lost 6 bases, leaving 14 bases of the junction unmatched.

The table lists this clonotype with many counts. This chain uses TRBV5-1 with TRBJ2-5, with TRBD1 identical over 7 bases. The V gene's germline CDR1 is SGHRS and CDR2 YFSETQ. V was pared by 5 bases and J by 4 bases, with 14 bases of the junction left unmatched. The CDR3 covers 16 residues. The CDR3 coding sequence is TGCGCCAGCAGTTTTGACAGGGCCGGACGAGGAGAGACCCAGTACTTC. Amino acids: CASSFDRAGRGETQYF. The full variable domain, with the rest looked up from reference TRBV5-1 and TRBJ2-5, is KAGVTQTPRYLIKTRGQQVTLSCSPISGHRSVSWYQQTPGQGLQFLFEYFSETQRNKGNFPGRFSGRQFSNSRSEMNVSTLELGDSALYLCASSFDRAGRGETQYFGPGTRLLVL.

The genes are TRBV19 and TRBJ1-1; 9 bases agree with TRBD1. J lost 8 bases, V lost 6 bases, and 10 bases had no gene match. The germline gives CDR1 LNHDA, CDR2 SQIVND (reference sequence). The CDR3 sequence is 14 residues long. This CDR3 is CASSGGDRAFEAFF. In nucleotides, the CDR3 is TGTGCCAGTAGCGGGGGGGACAGGGCCTTCGAAGCTTTCTTT.

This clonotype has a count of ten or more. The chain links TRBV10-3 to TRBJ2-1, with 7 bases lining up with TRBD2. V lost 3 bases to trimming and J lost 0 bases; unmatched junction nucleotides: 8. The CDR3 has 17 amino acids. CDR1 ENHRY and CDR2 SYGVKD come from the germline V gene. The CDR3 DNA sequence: TGTGCCATCAGTGATAGGGGTAAGCGGGGCTCCTACAATGAGCAGTTCTTC. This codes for CAISDRGKRGSYNEQFF.

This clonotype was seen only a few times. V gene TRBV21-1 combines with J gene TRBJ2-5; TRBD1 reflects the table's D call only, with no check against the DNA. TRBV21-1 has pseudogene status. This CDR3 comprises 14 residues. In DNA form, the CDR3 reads TGTGCCAGCAGCAGTTTAGGGGTGGCCGAGACCCAGTACTTC. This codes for CASSSLGVAETQYF.

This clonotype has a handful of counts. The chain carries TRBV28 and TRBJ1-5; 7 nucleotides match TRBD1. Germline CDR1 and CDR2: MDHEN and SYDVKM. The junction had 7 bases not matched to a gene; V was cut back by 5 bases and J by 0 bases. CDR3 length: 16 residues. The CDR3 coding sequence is TGTGCCAGCAGTGTTCCAGGGGGTGATAGCAATCAGCCCCAGCATTTT. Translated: CASSVPGGDSNQPQHF. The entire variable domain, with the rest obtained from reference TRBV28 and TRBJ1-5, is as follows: DVKVTQSSRYLVKRTGEKVFLECVQDMDHENMFWYRQDPGLGLRLIYFSYDVKMKEKGDIPEGYSVSREKKERFSLILESASTNQTSMYLCASSVPGGDSNQPQHFGDGTRLSIL.

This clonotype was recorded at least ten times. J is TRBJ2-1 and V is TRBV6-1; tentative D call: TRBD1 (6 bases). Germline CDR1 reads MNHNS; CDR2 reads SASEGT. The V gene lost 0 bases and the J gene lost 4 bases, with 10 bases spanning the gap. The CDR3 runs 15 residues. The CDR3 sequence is CASSEALQGYNEQFF. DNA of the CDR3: TGTGCCAGCAGTGAAGCCCTACAGGGTTACAATGAGCAGTTCTTC.

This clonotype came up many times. CDR3 bases: TGCAGTGCTAGGGAGCGGGGAGGGGGGAGGGAGACCCAGTACTTC. Protein: CSARERGGGRETQYF. V and J are TRBV20-1 and TRBJ2-5; D possibly corresponds to TRBD2 (7 bases). The CDR3 sequence is 15 residues long. Germline loops: CDR1 DFQATT, CDR2 SNEGSKA (reference sequence). Trimming stripped 3 bases from V and 5 bases from J, with 19 bases between.

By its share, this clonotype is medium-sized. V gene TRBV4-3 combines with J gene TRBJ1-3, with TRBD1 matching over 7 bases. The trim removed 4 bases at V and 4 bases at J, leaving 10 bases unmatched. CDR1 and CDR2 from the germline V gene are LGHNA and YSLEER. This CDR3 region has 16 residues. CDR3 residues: CASSLTRGTGGNTIYF. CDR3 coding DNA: TGCGCCAGCAGCCTTACCAGGGGGACCGGAGGAAACACCATATATTTT.

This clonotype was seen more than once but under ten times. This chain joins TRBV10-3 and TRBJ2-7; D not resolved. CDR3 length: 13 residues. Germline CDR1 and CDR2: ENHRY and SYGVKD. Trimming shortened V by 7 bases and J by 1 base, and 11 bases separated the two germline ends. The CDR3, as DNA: TGTGCCATCACAAAGTCCCAATCCTACGAGCAGTACTTC. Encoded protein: CAITKSQSYEQYF.